This T cell receptor beta chain was captured in a study of shared clonotypes between healthy human individuals. Whole-study results and caveats: Larger estimated richness was generally seen in naive subsets than in memory subsets. Relative to their counterparts shared across all four donors, non-shared clonotypes exhibited diminished generation probabilities.

As concerns this clone: Antigen specificity is unknown.

V dropped 3 bases and J dropped 2; count of bases not matched to a gene: 4. CDR1 is WSHSY and CDR2 is SAAADI in the germline V gene. CDR3 length equals 14 residues. Naive CD8 cells lacked CD45RO, underwent positive selection for CCR7 and left out terminally differentiated effector memory CD45RA+ cells. Donors were Caucasian adults residing in Nashville, Tennessee, USA. Genomic DNA belonging to each subset was distributed in equal measure over several immunoSEQ plates. Some clones are missing from TCRdb's copy, which holds only in-frame ones; the method was immunoSEQ multiplex PCR. The sample includes about 2 million clones, about 94% of them seen just once.

The chain is built from TRBV10-2 and TRBJ2-7; 7 nucleotides match TRBD1. Material: naive CD8+ T cells sorted from blood. This receptor was identified in a young man in good health. The CDR3 is CASSEKGGPYEQYF. Written as DNA, the CDR3 is TGCGCCAGCAGTGAAAAAGGGGGCCCCTACGAGCAGTACTTC.